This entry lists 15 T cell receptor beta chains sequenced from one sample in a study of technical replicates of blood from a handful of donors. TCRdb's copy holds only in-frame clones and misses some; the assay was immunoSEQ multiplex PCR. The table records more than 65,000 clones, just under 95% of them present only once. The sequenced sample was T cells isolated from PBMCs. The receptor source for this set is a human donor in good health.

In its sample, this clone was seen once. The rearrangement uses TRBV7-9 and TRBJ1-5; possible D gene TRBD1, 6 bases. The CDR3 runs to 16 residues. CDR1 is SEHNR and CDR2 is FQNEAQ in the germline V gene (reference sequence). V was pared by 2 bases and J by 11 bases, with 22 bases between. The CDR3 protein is CASSLLSRDTGRAQHF. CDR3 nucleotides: TGTGCCAGCAGCTTATTGAGCCGGGACACCGGTAGGGCCCAGCATTTT. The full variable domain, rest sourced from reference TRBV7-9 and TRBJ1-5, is DTGVSQNPRHKITKRGQNVTFRCDPISEHNRLYWYRQTLGQGPEFLTYFQNEAQLEKSRLLSDRFSAERPKGSFSTLEIQRTEQGDSAMYLCASSLLSRDTGRAQHFGDGTRLSIL.

The CDR3 DNA is TGCGCCAGCAGTCCGGACGGGATCTTTCCCGAAAAACTGTTTTTT. This sequence encodes CASSPDGIFPEKLFF. This chain links TRBV5-1 with TRBJ1-4; D remains unclear. Germline CDR1 reads SGHRS; CDR2 reads YFSETQ. CDR3 length: 15 amino acids. Trimming shortened V by 5 bases and J by 8 bases, and 19 bases separated the two germline ends.

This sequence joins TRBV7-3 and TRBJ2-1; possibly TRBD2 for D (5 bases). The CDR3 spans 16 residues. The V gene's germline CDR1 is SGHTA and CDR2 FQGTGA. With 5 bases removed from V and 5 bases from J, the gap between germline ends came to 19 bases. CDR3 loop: CASSTGVLRRDNEQFF. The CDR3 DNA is TGTGCCAGCAGCACCGGCGTCCTTCGGCGGGACAATGAGCAGTTCTTC.

CDR3 region: CASSLNRGPLRNTEAFF. The CDR3 DNA sequence: TGTGCCAGCAGCTTGAATAGGGGCCCCCTCCGGAACACTGAAGCTTTCTTT. V usage is TRBV7-9 and J usage is TRBJ1-1; a possible D gene is TRBD1 (5 bases). Germline V lookup: CDR1 SEHNR, CDR2 FQNEAQ (reference sequence). CDR3 size: 17 residues. V was shortened by 3 bases and J by 1 base, with 18 bases between the two germline ends.

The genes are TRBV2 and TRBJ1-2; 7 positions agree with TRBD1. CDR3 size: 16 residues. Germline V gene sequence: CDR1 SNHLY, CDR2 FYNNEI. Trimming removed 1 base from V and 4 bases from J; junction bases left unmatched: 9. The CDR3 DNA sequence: TGTGCCAGCAGTGAAGGGGGCGGTAACAGGGGCTATGGCTACACCTTC. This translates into CASSEGGGNRGYGYTF.

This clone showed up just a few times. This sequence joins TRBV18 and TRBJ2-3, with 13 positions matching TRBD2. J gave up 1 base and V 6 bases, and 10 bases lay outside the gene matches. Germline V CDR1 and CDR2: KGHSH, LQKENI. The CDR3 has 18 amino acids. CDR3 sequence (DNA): TGTGCCAGCTCGTCCGGGACTAGCGGGGAGAAAGGCACAGATACGCAGTATTTT. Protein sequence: CASSSGTSGEKGTDTQYF.

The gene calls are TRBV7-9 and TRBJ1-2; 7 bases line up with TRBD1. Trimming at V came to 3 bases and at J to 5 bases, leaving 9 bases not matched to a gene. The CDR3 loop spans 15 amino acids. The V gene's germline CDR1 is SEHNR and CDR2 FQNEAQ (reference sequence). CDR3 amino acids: CASSLGQPSMYGYTF. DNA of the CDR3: TGTGCCAGCAGCTTGGGACAGCCTTCCATGTATGGCTACACCTTC.

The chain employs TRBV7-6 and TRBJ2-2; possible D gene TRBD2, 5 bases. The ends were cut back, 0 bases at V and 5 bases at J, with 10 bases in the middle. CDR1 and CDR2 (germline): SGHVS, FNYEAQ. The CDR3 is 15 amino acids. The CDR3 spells CASSLAALATGELFF. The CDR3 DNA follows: TGTGCCAGCAGCTTAGCCGCTCTAGCAACCGGGGAGCTGTTTTTT.

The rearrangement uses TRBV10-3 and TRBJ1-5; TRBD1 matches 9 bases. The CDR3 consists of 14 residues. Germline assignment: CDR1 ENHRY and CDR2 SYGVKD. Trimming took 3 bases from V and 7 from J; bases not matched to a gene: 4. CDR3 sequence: CAISDGTGQQPQHF. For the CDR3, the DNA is TGTGCCATCAGTGATGGGACAGGGCAACAGCCCCAGCATTTT.

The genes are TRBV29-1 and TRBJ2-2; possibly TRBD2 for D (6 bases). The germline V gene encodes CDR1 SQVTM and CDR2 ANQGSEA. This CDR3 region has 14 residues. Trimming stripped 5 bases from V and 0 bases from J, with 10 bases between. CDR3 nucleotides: TGCAGCGTTCCATCGGGAGCGAACACCGGGGAGCTGTTTTTT. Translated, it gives CSVPSGANTGELFF.

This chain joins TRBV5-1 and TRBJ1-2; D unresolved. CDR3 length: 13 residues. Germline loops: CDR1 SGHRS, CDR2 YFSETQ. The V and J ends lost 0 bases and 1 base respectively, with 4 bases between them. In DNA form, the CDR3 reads TGCGCCAGCAGCTTGGCTAGTAACTATGGCTACACCTTC. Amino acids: CASSLASNYGYTF.

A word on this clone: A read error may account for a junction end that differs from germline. The DNA for the CDR3 is TGTGCCAGCAGCTTAGGAGGACAAGGCCCCGGAAACTTC. Residues: CASSLGGQGPGNF. V and J are TRBV7-9 and TRBJ2-7; possible D gene TRBD1, 5 bases. Germline V gives CDR1 SEHNR, CDR2 FQNEAQ (reference sequence). CDR3 length equals 13 residues. The full variable domain, completed using reference TRBV7-9 and TRBJ2-7, is DTGVSQNPRHKITKRGQNVTFRCDPISEHNRLYWYRQTLGQGPEFLTYFQNEAQLEKSRLLSDRFSAERPKGSFSTLEIQRTEQGDSAMYLCASSLGGQGPGNFGPGTRLTVT.

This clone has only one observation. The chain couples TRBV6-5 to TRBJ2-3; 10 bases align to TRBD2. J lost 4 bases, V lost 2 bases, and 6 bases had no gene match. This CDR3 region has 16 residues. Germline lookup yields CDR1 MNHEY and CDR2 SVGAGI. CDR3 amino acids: CASSYRPSGRADTQYF. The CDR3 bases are TGTGCCAGCAGTTACCGCCCTAGCGGGAGAGCAGATACGCAGTATTTT.

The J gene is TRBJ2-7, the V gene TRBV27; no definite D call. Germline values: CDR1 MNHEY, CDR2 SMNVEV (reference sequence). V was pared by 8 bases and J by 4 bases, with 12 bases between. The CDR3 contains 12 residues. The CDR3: CASAPVPYEQYF. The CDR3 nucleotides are TGTGCCAGCGCCCCGGTTCCTTACGAGCAGTACTTC.

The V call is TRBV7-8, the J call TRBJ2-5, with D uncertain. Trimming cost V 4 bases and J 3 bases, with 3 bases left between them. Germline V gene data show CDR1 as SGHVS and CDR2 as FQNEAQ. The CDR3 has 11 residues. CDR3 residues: CASSYKETQYF. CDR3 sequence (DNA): TGTGCCAGCAGCTACAAAGAGACCCAGTACTTC.